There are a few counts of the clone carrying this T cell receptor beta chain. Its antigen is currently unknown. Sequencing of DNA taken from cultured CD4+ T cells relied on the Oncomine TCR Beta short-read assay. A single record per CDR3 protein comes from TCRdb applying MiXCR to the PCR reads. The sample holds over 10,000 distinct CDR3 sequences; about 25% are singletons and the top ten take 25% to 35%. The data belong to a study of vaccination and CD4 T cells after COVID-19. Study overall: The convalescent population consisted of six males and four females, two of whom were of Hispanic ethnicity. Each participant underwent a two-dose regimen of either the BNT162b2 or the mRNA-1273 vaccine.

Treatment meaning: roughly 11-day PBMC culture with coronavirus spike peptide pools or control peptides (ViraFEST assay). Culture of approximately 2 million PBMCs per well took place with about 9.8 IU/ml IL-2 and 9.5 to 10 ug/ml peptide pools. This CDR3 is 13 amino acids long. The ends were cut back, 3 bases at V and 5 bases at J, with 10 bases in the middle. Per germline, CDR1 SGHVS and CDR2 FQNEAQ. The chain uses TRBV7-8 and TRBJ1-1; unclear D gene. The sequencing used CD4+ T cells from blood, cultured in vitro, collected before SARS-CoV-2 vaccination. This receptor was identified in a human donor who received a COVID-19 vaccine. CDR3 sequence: CASSFGVPTEAFF. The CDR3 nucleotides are TGTGCCAGCAGCTTTGGTGTTCCGACTGAAGCTTTCTTT.